This T cell receptor (beta chain) was recovered during a study of T cell therapy after organ transplantation. The overall study: Long-term post-therapy blood was drawn 20 to 29 weeks after therapy ended.

Time point meaning: 20-29 weeks after completion of therapy. Assay used: immunoSEQ multiplex PCR; TCRdb lists only in-frame clones, some missing. The table has about 20,000 clones, around 84% seen once. This clone appeared a few times. Its antigen is as yet unknown. CDR3 length: 12 residues. Between the trimmed V and J ends, which lost 0 bases and 9 bases, there was a span of 9 bases. Germline loops: CDR1 LGHNA, CDR2 YNFKEQ. This specimen was CD8+ T cells from blood, taken after autologous CMV-specific T cell therapy. The TCR was taken from a human patient who had received a solid organ transplant and had CMV disease. Some of the T cells may derive from the graft donor. V and J are TRBV4-2 and TRBJ2-7; D is unclear. CDR3 residues: CASSQDLLMQYF. CDR3 DNA: TGTGCCAGCAGCCAAGATCTACTAATGCAGTACTTC.